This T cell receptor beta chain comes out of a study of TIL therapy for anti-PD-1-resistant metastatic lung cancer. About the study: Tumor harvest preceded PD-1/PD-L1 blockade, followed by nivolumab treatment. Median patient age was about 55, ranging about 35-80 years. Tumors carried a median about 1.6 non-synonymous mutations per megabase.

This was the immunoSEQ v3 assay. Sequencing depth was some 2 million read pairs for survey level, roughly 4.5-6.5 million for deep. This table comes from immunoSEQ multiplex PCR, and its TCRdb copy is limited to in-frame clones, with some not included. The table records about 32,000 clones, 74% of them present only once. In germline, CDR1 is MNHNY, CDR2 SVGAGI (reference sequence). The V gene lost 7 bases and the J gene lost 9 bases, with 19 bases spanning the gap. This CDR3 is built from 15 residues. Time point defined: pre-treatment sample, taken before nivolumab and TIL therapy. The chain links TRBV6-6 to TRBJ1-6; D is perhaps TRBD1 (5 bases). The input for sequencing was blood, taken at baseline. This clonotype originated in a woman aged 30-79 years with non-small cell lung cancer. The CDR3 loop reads CASTQDGGGSSPLHF. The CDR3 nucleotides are TGTGCCAGCACCCAAGACGGGGGGGGAAGTTCACCCCTCCACTTT.